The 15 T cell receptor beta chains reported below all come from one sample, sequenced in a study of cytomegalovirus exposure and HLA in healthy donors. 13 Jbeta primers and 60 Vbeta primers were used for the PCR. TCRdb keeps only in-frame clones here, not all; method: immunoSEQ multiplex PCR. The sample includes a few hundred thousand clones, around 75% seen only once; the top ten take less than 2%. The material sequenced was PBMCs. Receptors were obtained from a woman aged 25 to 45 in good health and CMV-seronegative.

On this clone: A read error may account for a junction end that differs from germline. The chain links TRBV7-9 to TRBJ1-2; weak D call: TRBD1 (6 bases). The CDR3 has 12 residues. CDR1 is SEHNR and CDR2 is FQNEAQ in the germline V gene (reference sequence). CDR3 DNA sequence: TGTGCCAGCAGCTCCGGGGCCAGGGGTTTCTCCTTC. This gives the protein CASSSGARGFSF.

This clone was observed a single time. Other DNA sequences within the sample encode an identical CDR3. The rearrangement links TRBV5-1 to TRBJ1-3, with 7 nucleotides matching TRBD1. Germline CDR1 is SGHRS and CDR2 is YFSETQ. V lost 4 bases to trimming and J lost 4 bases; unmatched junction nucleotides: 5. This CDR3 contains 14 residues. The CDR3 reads CASSQGDSGNTIYF. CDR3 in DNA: TGCGCCAGCAGCCAGGGGGACAGCGGAAACACCATATATTTT.

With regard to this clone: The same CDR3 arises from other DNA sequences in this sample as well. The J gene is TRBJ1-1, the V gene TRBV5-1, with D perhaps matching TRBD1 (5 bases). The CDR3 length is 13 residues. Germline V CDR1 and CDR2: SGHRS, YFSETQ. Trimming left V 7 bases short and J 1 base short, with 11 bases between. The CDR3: CASRSDRNTEAFF. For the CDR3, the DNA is TGCGCCAGCCGGTCTGACAGGAACACTGAAGCTTTCTTT. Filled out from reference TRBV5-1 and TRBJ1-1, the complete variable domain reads KAGVTQTPRYLIKTRGQQVTLSCSPISGHRSVSWYQQTPGQGLQFLFEYFSETQRNKGNFPGRFSGRQFSNSRSEMNVSTLELGDSALYLCASRSDRNTEAFFGQGTRLTVV.

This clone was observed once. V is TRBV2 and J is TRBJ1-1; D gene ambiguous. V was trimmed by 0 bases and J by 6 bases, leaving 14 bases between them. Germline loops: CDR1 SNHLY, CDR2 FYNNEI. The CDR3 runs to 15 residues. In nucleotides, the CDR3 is TGTGCCAGCAGTGAAGCCCACCGAGGCCGGGCTGAAGCTTTCTTT. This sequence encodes CASSEAHRGRAEAFF.

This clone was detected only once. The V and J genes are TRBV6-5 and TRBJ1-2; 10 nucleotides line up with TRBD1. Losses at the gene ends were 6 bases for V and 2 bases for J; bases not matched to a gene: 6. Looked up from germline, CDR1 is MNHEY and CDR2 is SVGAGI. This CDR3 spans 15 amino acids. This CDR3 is CASSRGQGLNYGYTF. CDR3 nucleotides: TGTGCCAGCAGCCGGGGACAGGGGTTGAACTATGGCTACACCTTC.

CDR3 coding DNA: TGTGCCAGCAGCTATGGCTCTAATCAGCCCCAGCATTTT. This gives the protein CASSYGSNQPQHF. V is TRBV7-2 and J is TRBJ1-5; D not resolved. The germline V gene encodes CDR1 SGHTA and CDR2 FQGNSA. V was trimmed by 4 bases and J by 4 bases, leaving 8 bases between them. The CDR3 extends over 13 amino acids.

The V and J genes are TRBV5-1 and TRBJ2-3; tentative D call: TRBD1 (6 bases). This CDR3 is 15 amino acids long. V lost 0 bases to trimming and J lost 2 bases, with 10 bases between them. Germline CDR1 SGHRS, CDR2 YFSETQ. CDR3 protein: CASSLVGQHTDTQYF. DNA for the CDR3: TGCGCCAGCAGCTTGGTGGGACAACACACAGATACGCAGTATTTT.

The CDR3 loop is CASSYSQGSTGELFF. As DNA, the CDR3 is TGTGCCAGCAGTTACTCTCAGGGGAGCACCGGGGAGCTGTTTTTT. This rearrangement joins TRBV6-6 to TRBJ2-2, with D perhaps TRBD1 (6 bases). Trimming removed 0 bases at V and 4 bases at J, with 9 bases between. Looked up from germline, CDR1 is MNHNY and CDR2 is SVGAGI (reference sequence). The CDR3 is 15 residues long.

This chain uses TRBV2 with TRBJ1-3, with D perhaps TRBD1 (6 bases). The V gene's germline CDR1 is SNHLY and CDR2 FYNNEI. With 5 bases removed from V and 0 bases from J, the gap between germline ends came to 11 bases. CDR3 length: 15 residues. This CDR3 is CASSQGTSSGNTIYF. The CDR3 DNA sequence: TGTGCCAGCAGTCAGGGGACCTCCTCTGGAAACACCATATATTTT.

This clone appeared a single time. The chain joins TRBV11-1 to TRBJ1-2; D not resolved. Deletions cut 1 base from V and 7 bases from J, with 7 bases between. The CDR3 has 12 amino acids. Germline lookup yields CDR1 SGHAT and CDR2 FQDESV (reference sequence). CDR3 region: CASSLESSGYTF. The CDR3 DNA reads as TGTGCCAGCAGCTTAGAATCCTCTGGCTACACCTTC.

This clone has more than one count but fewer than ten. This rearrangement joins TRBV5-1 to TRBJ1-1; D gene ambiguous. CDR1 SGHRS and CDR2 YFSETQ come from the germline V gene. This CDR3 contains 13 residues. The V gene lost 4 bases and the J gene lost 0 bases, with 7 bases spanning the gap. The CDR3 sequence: CASSQALNTEAFF. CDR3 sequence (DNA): TGCGCCAGCAGCCAAGCCCTGAACACTGAAGCTTTCTTT.

DNA for the CDR3: TGTGCCAGCAGTTGGGCCGGAACCTACGAGCAGTACTTC. As protein: CASSWAGTYEQYF. The chain combines TRBV6-1 with TRBJ2-5; the D is unclear. The closer fit of TRBJ2-7 to the DNA end suggests the J call may be wrong. The CDR3 length is 13 residues. Germline CDR1 is MNHNS and CDR2 is SASEGT.

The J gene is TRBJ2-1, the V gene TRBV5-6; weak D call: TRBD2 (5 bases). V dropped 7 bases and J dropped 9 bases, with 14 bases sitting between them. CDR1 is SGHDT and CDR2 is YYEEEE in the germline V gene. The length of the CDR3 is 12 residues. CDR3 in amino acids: CASALGRGEQFF. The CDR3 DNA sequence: TGTGCCAGCGCACTAGGTCGGGGTGAGCAGTTCTTC.

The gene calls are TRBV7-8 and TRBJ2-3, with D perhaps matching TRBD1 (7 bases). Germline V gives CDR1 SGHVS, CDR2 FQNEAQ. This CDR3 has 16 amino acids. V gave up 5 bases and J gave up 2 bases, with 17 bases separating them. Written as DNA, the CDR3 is TGTGCCAGCAGCCCGAGGCAGGGGGGATCCACAGATACGCAGTATTTT. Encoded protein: CASSPRQGGSTDTQYF.

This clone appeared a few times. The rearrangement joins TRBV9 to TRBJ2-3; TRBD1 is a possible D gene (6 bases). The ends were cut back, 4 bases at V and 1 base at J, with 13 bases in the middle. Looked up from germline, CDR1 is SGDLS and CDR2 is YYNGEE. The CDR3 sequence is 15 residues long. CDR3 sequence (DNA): TGTGCCAGCAGCCCCATGGGACACGGCACAGATACGCAGTATTTT. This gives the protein CASSPMGHGTDTQYF. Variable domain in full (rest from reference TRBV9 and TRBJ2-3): DSGVTQTPKHLITATGQRVTLRCSPRSGDLSVYWYQQSLDQGLQFLIQYYNGEERAKGNILERFSAQQFPDLHSELNLSSLELGDSALYFCASSPMGHGTDTQYFGPGTRLTVL.